This TCR beta chain was retrieved from a study of T cells in women clearing cervical HPV infection. Study overall: No precancer developed; the control's incident HPV16 infection cleared within 12 months. Study observations and caveats: Effector/memory and HPV-specific T cells were not isolated, and association timing is unknown. CIN3+ cases had significantly higher TCR richness than controls; evenness did not differ. Controls had more TRBV6-7 (0.16%) than cases (about 0.11%).

The CDR3 has 15 amino acids. V lost 2 bases to trimming and J lost 5 bases, with 15 bases between them. Germline CDR1 reads SQVTM; CDR2 reads ANQGSEA. With regard to this clone: Antigen unknown. The CDR3 is cut off 3 residues early in the read; its end comes from the germline J gene.

Only in-frame clones appear in the TCRdb table, and some are missing; sequencing was by immunoSEQ multiplex PCR. The sample has tens of thousands of clones. This sequence was found in a woman aged 18 to 75 with a cervical HPV16 infection that either progressed to CIN3+ or cleared (not recorded which). Sequenced sample: blood buffy coat. This chain uses TRBV29-1 with TRBJ2-2; D tentatively reads TRBD1 or TRBD2 (5 bases each). CDR3 sequence: CSVEPREKTTGELFF. The sequenced CDR3 bases are TGCAGCGTTGAACCCAGGGAGAAGACGACCGGGGAG.